This entry is about one T cell receptor beta chain. Its specificity is unknown. The data originate from a study of cytomegalovirus exposure and HLA in healthy donors. V dropped 1 base and J dropped 7 bases, with 13 bases sitting between them. The CDR3 runs 14 residues. The germline V gene encodes CDR1 KGHSH and CDR2 LQKENI. Amplification used 60 Vbeta primers and 13 Jbeta primers. Measured with immunoSEQ multiplex PCR; TCRdb has only the in-frame clones, and not every one. This table has some 140,000 clones, approximately 61% appearing once. Study-wide results and caveats: Relative to equally common others, HLA-associated TCR beta chains showed greater clonal expansion in a later analysis. Roughly even sequencing depth across donors was the assumption behind the presence/absence analyses.

This clonotype was obtained from a woman in her 40s in good health and CMV-seronegative. Sequencing was done on a sample of PBMCs. V usage is TRBV18 and J usage is TRBJ1-2, with D uncertain. CDR3 DNA: TGTGCCAGCTCACCACGTCCGCCCTCGGGTGGCTACACCTTC. Its protein product is CASSPRPPSGGYTF.